This entry lists 8 T cell receptor beta chains sequenced from one sample in a study of cytomegalovirus exposure and HLA in healthy donors. PCR amplification relied on 60 Vbeta primers (plus 13 Jbeta primers). Assay: immunoSEQ multiplex PCR; the TCRdb copy retains only in-frame clones and omits some. The data hold over 150,000 clones, with about four fifths observed a single time. The sequenced material came from PBMCs. The receptors shown here come from a man aged 50-60 years in good health and CMV-seropositive.

This chain uses TRBV6-5 with TRBJ2-3; possibly TRBD2 for D (6 bases). Per germline, CDR1 MNHEY and CDR2 SVGAGI. The CDR3 covers 14 residues. The V gene lost 2 bases and the J gene lost 0 bases, with 6 bases spanning the gap. The CDR3 reads CASSYGGSTDTQYF. DNA for the CDR3: TGTGCCAGCAGTTACGGAGGGAGCACAGATACGCAGTATTTT.

This clone has a single count. This chain connects TRBV19 to TRBJ1-5; 9 nucleotides align to TRBD1. The CDR3 loop spans 13 amino acids. Looked up from germline, CDR1 is LNHDA and CDR2 is SQIVND (reference sequence). Unmatched junction bases numbered 3, after V lost 3 bases and J lost 9 bases. The CDR3 spells CASSIPGQGPQHF. CDR3 nucleotides: TGTGCCAGTAGTATTCCGGGACAGGGGCCCCAGCATTTT.

Concerning this clone itself: The identical CDR3 is also encoded by other nucleotide sequences in the sample. The chain links TRBV18 to TRBJ1-5, with a possible D match to TRBD1 (6 bases). Deletions cut 2 bases from V and 5 bases from J, with 7 bases between. CDR3 length equals 13 residues. Germline V lookup: CDR1 KGHSH, CDR2 LQKENI. The CDR3: CASSPGGDQPQHF. In DNA, the CDR3 is TGTGCCAGCTCACCAGGGGGCGATCAGCCCCAGCATTTT.

The V call is TRBV2, the J call TRBJ2-3; TRBD2 agrees at 7 bases. The length of the CDR3 is 14 residues. Unmatched junction bases numbered 10, after V lost 7 bases and J lost 6 bases. CDR1 and CDR2 (germline): SNHLY, FYNNEI. CDR3: CASTRRSSGDTQYF. The DNA for the CDR3 is TGTGCCAGCACCCGCAGAAGTAGCGGGGATACGCAGTATTTT.

This chain uses TRBV7-2 with TRBJ2-1, with TRBD2 identical over 10 bases. The CDR3 runs to 15 residues. The V segment lost 2 bases and the J segment 9 bases; nucleotides outside the gene matches: 7. In germline, CDR1 is SGHTA, CDR2 FQGNSA. DNA of the CDR3: TGTGCCAGCAGCTTAAGAAGCGGGAGGGCCTCTGAGCAGTTCTTC. Translation gives CASSLRSGRASEQFF.

The chain combines TRBV19 with TRBJ1-5, with D unclear. V lost 2 bases and J lost 5, with 7 bases in between. Germline V gives CDR1 LNHDA, CDR2 SQIVND (reference sequence). This CDR3 is 13 amino acids long. CDR3 bases: TGTGCCAGTAGTATACAGGCAGATCAGCCCCAGCATTTT. Protein sequence: CASSIQADQPQHF.

This sequence joins TRBV5-4 and TRBJ1-1; D is unresolved. Trimming stripped 3 bases from V and 0 bases from J, with 9 bases between. Germline values: CDR1 SGHNT, CDR2 YYREEE (reference sequence). This CDR3 contains 14 residues. CDR3 DNA sequence: TGTGCCAGCAGCTCGACTGGGTTGAACACTGAAGCTTTCTTT. As protein: CASSSTGLNTEAFF.

The chain couples TRBV5-1 to TRBJ2-5, with 8 bases aligning to TRBD2. The CDR3 loop spans 15 amino acids. CDR1 and CDR2 from the germline V gene are SGHRS and YFSETQ. Trimming cost V 7 bases and J 4 bases; bases outside gene matches: 12. This CDR3 is CASATHRGGRETQYF. CDR3 sequence (DNA): TGCGCCAGCGCTACCCACCGGGGGGGCCGAGAGACCCAGTACTTC.